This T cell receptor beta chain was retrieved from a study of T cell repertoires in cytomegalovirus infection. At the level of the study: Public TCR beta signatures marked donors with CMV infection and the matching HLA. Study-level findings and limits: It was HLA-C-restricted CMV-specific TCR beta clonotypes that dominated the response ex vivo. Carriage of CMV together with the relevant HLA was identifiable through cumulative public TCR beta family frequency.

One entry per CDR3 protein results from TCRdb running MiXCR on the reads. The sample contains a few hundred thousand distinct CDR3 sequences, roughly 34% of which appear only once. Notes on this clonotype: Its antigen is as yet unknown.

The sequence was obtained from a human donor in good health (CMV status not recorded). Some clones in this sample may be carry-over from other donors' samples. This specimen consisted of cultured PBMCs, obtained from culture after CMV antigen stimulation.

As DNA, the CDR3 is TGTGCCAGCGGGGGACGGATGAACACTGAAGCTTTCTTT. Amino acids: CASGGRMNTEAFF. This chain links TRBV6-1 with TRBJ1-1; tentative D call: TRBD1 (5 bases). Trimming removed 8 bases from V and 0 bases from J, with 10 bases in between. Germline loops: CDR1 MNHNS, CDR2 SASEGT. The CDR3 sequence is 13 residues long.